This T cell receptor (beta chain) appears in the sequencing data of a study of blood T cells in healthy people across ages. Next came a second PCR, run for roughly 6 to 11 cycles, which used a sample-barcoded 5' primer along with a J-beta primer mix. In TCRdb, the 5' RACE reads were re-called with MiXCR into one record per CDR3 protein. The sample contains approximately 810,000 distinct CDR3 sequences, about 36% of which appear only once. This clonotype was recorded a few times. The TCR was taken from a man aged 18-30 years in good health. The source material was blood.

The CDR3 is CASRMDSSYNEQFF. Written as DNA, the CDR3 is TGTGCCAGCAGGATGGACAGCTCCTACAATGAGCAGTTCTTC. V gene TRBV28 combines with J gene TRBJ2-1; TRBD1 is a possible D gene (6 bases). With 6 bases removed from V and 0 bases from J, the gap between germline ends came to 9 bases. Germline V gene lookup returns CDR1 MDHEN and CDR2 SYDVKM. This CDR3 is built from 14 residues.